This T cell receptor (beta chain) stems from a study of T-cell memory formation after mild COVID-19. The overall study: The TCR clusters were mostly specific to one donor.

Unmatched junction bases numbered 6, after V lost 5 bases and J lost 1 base. This CDR3 contains 16 residues. The study, taken as a whole, reports: SARS-CoV-2 specificity of second-wave clones peaking day 37 was unconfirmed.

Of note for this clonotype: Its cognate antigen is unknown.

MiXCR, run by TCRdb on the 5' RACE reads, gives a single entry per CDR3 protein. The sample consists of about 160,000 distinct CDR3 sequences, 25% to 40% of them appearing once. The receptor's source is an adult woman who had mild COVID-19 (a few samples of this study predate the infection). Cell type and time point are not known. The J gene is TRBJ2-3, the V gene TRBV12-3 or TRBV12-4, with 10 bases that match TRBD1. Sequencing was carried out using PBMCs or a T cell subset sorted from them (not recorded which). The CDR3 sequence: CASSLTGTGGTDTQYF. As DNA, the CDR3 is TGTGCCAGCAGTCTAACCGGGACAGGGGGCACAGATACGCAGTATTTT.